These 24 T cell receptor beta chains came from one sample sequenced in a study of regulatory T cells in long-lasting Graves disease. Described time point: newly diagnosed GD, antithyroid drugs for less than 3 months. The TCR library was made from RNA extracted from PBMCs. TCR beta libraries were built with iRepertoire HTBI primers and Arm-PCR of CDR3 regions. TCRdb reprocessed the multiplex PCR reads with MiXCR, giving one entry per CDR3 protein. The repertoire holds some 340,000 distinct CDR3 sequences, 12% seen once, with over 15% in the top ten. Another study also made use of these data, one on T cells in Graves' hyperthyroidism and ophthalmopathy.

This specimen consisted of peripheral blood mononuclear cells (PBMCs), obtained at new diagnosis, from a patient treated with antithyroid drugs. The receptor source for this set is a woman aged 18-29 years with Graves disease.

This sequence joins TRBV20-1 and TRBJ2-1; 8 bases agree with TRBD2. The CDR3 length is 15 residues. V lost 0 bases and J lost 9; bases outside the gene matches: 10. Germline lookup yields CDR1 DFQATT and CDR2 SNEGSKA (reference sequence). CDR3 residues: CSARDPGLVRGEQFF. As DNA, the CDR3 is TGCAGTGCTAGAGATCCGGGACTAGTAAGGGGTGAGCAGTTCTTC.

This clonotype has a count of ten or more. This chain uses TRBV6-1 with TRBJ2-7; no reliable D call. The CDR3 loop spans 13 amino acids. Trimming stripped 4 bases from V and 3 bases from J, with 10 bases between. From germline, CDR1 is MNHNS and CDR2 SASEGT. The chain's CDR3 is CASSALNNYEQYF. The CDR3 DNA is TGTGCCAGCAGTGCCCTAAATAACTACGAGCAGTACTTC.

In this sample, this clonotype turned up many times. The CDR3 region is CASREGNQPQHF. The CDR3 bases are TGTGCCTCCCGGGAAGGCAATCAGCCCCAGCATTTT. This sequence joins TRBV7-2 and TRBJ1-5; D uncertain. Trimming shortened V by 11 bases and J by 2 bases, and 10 bases separated the two germline ends. The germline V gene encodes CDR1 SGHTA and CDR2 FQGNSA. The CDR3 is 12 amino acids.

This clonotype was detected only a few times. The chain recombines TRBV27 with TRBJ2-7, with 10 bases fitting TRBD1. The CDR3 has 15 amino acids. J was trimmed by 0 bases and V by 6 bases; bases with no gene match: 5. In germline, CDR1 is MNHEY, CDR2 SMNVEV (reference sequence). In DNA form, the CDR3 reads TGTGCCAGCAGAGAGGGACAGGGGATCTCCTACGAGCAGTACTTC. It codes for CASREGQGISYEQYF.

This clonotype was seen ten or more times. The CDR3 DNA sequence: TGTGCCAGCACCTGGGATGATGGAGGCTACACCTTC. Its protein is CASTWDDGGYTF. The rearrangement joins TRBV28 to TRBJ1-2; D remains unclear. V lost 7 bases and J 8 bases, leaving 14 bases between the germline ends. The CDR3 length is 12 residues. Germline assignment: CDR1 MDHEN and CDR2 SYDVKM.

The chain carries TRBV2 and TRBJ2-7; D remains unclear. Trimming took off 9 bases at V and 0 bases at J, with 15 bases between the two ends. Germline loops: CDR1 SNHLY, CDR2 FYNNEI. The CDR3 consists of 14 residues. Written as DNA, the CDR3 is TGTGCCAGTGGGCGAGACTGGGACTCCTACGAGCAGTACTTC. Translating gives CASGRDWDSYEQYF. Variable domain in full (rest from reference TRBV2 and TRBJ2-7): EPEVTQTPSHQVTQMGQEVILRCVPISNHLYFYWYRQILGQKVEFLVSFYNNEISEKSEIFDDQFSVERPDGSNFTLKIRSTKLEDSAMYFCASGRDWDSYEQYFGPGTRLTVT.

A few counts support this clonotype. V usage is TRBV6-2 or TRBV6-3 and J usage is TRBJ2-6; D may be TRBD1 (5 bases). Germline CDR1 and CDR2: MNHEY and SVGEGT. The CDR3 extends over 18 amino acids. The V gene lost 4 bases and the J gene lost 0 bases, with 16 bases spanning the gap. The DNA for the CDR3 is TGTGCCAGCAGTTCCGGAGCAGCAGGGCGCTCTGGGGCCAACGTCCTGACTTTC. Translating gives CASSSGAAGRSGANVLTF.

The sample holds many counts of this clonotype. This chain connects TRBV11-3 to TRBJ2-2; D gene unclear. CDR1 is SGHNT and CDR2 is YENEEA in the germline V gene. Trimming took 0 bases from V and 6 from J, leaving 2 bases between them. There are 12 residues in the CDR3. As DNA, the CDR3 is TGTGCCAGCAGCTTAGAGGCCGGGGAGCTGTTTTTT. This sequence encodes CASSLEAGELFF.

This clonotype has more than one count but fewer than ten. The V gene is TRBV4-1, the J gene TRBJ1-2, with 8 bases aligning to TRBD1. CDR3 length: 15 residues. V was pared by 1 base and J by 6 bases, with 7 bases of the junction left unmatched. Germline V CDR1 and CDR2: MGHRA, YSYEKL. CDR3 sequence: CASSQVLRTGNGYTF. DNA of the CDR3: TGCGCCAGCAGCCAAGTTTTAAGGACAGGGAATGGCTACACCTTC.

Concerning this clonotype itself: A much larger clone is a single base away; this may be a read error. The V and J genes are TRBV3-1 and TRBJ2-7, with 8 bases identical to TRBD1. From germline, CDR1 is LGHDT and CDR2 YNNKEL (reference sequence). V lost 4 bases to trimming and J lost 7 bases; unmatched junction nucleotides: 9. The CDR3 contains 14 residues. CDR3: CASSRGTGSNEQYF. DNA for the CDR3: TGTGCCAGCAGCCGGGGGACAGGCTCCAATGAGCAGTACTTC.

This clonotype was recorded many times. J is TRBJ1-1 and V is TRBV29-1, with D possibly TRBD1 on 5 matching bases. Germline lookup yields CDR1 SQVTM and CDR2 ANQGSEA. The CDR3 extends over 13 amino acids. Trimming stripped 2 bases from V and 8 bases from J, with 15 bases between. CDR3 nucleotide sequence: TGCAGCGTTGAACCCAGGGCCCTGGGGGAAGCTTTCTTT. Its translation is CSVEPRALGEAFF.

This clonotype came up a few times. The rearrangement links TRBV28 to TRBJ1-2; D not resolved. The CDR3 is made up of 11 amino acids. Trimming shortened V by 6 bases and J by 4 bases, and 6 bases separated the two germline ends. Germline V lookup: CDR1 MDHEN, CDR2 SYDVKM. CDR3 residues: CASRRAYGYTF. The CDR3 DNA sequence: TGTGCCAGCAGGCGGGCCTATGGCTACACCTTC.

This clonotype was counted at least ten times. As DNA, the CDR3 is TGTGCCAGCAGCCTTCAAGACGGCCTCTATGGCTACACCTTC. It translates to CASSLQDGLYGYTF. This sequence joins TRBV3-1 and TRBJ1-2; no clear D. The CDR3 is 14 residues long. Trimming shortened V by 4 bases and J by 4 bases, and 13 bases separated the two germline ends. Germline V lookup: CDR1 LGHDT, CDR2 YNNKEL (reference sequence). The full variable domain, completed using reference TRBV3-1 and TRBJ1-2, is DTAVSQTPKYLVTQMGNDKSIKCEQNLGHDTMYWYKQDSKKFLKIMFSYNNKELIINETVPNRFSPKSPDKAHLNLHINSLELGDSAVYFCASSLQDGLYGYTFGSGTRLTVV.

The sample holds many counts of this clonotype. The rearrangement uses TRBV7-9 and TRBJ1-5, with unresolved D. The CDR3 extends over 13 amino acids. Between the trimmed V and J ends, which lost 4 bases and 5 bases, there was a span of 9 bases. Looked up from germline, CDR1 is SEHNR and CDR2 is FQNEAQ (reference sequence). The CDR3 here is CASSSGPHQPQHF. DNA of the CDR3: TGTGCCAGCAGCTCTGGACCACATCAGCCCCAGCATTTT.

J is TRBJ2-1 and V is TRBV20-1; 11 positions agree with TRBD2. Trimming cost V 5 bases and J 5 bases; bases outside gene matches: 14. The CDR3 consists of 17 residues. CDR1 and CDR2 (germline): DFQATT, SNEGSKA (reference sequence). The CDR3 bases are TGCAGTGCTCCGAAGCGACTAGCGGGAAGAGCCGACAATGAGCAGTTCTTC. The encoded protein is CSAPKRLAGRADNEQFF.

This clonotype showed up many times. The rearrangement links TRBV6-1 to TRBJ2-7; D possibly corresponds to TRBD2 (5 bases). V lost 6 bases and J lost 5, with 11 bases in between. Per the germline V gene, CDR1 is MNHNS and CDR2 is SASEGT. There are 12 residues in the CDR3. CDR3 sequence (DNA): TGTGCCAGCAGGTTCCCCGGGAACGAGCAGTACTTC. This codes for CASRFPGNEQYF.

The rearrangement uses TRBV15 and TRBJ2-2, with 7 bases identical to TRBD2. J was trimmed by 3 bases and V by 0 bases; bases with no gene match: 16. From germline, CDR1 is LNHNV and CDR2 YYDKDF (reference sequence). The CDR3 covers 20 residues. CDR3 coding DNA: TGTGCCACCAGCAGAGAGCCCCCTAGGAACCCAGCGGGGTACACCGGGGAGCTGTTTTTT. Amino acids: CATSREPPRNPAGYTGELFF.

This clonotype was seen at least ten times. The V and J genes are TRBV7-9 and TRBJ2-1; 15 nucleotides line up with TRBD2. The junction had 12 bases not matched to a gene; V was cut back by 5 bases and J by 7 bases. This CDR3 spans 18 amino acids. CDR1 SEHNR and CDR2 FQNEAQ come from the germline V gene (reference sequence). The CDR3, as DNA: TGTGCCAGCAGCCACGGACTAGCGGGAGGGCCGGGGGGGAATGAGCAGTTCTTC. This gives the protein CASSHGLAGGPGGNEQFF.

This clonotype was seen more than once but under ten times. The CDR3 loop reads CASRPLAGAFSGELFF. CDR3 bases: TGTGCCAGCAGACCATTAGCGGGAGCGTTTAGCGGGGAGCTGTTTTTT. V gene TRBV28 combines with J gene TRBJ2-2, with 9 bases that match TRBD2. There are 16 residues in the CDR3. Germline-derived CDR1 and CDR2 are MDHEN and SYDVKM. With 6 bases clipped from V and 7 bases from J, the junction kept 12 bases outside the gene matches. Based on the CDR3 plus reference TRBV28 and TRBJ2-2, the full variable domain is DVKVTQSSRYLVKRTGEKVFLECVQDMDHENMFWYRQDPGLGLRLIYFSYDVKMKEKGDIPEGYSVSREKKERFSLILESASTNQTSMYLCASRPLAGAFSGELFFGEGSRLTVL.

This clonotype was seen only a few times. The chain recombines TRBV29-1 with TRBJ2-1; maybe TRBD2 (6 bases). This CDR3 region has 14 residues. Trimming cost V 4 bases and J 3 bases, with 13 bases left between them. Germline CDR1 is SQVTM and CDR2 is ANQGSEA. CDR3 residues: CSVVLATYYNEQFF. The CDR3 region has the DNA TGCAGCGTTGTTCTAGCGACGTACTACAATGAGCAGTTCTTC.

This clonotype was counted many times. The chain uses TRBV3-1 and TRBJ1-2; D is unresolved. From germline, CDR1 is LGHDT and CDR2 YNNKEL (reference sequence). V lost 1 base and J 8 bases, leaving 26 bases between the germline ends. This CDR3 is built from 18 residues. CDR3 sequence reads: CASSQGLLPATRNVGYTF. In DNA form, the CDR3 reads TGTGCCAGCAGCCAAGGACTACTTCCGGCCACACGAAATGTGGGCTACACCTTC.

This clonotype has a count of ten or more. The DNA for the CDR3 is TGTGCCAGCAGCCAATTTAGCTGGAGTAGGCCCAATGAGCAGTTCTTC. This translates into CASSQFSWSRPNEQFF. The chain couples TRBV12-3 or TRBV12-4 to TRBJ2-1; the D is unclear. The CDR3 sequence is 16 residues long. Deletions cut 6 bases from V and 6 bases from J, with 21 bases between.

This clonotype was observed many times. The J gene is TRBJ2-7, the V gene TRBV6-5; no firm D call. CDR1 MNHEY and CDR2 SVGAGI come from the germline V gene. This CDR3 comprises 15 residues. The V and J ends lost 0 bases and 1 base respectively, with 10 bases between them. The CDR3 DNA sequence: TGTGCCAGCAGTTACTCGATAATCAATTCCTACGAGCAGTACTTC. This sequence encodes CASSYSIINSYEQYF.

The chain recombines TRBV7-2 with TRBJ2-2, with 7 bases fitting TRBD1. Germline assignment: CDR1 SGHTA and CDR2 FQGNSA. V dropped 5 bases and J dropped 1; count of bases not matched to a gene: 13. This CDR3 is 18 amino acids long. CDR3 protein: CASSPGVGGVGNTGELFF. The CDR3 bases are TGTGCCAGCAGCCCAGGGGTAGGGGGCGTAGGGAACACCGGGGAGCTGTTTTTT.